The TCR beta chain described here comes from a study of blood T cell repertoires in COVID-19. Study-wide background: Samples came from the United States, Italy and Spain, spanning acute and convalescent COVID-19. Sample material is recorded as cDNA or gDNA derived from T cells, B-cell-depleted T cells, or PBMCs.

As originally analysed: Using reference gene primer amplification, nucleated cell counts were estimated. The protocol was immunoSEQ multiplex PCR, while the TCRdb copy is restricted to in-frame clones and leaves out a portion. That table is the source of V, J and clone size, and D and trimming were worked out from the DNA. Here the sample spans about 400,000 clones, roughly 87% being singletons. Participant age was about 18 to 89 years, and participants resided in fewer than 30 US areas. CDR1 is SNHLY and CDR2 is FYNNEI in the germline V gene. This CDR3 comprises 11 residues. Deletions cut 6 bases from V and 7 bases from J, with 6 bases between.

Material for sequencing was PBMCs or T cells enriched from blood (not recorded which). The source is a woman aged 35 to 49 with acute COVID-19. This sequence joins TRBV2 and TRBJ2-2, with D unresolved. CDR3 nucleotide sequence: TGTGCCAGCAGGTCTTACGGGGAGCTGTTTTTT. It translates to CASRSYGELFF.